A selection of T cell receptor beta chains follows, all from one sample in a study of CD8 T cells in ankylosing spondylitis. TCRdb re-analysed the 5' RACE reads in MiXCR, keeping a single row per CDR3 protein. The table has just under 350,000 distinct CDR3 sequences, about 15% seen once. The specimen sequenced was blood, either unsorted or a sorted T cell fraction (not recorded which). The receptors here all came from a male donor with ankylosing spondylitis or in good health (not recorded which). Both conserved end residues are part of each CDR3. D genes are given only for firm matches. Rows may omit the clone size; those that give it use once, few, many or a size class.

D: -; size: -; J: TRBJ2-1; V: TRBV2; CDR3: CASKGVEDPNEQFF; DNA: TGTGCCAGCAAGGGTGTAGAGGATCCCAATGAGCAGTTCTTC
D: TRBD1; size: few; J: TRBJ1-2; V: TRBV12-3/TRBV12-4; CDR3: CASSSYRGTGKGYTF; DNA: TGTGCCAGCAGTTCTTACAGGGGAACCGGCAAGGGCTACACCTTC
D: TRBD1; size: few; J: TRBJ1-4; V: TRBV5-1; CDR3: CASSVGQDPEKLFF; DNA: TGCGCCAGCAGCGTTGGACAGGATCCGGAAAAACTGTTTTTT
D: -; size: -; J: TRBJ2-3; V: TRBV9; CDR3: CASSVTRSTDTQYF; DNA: TGTGCCAGCAGCGTTACCCGTAGCACAGATACGCAGTATTTT
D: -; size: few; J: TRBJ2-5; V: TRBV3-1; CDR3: CASSQGLVQETQYF; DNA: TGTGCCAGCAGCCAAGGACTAGTCCAAGAGACCCAGTACTTC
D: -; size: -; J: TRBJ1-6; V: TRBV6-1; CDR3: CASRANSWENSPLHF; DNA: TGTGCCAGCAGGGCTAACAGTTGGGAGAATTCACCCCTCCACTTT
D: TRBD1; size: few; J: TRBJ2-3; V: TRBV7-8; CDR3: CASSFRQGANTQYF; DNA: TGTGCCAGCAGCTTTCGACAGGGGGCGAATACGCAGTATTTT
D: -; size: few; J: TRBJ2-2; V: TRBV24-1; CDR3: CATGPADTGELFF; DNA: TGTGCCACCGGTCCTGCGGACACCGGGGAGCTGTTTTTT
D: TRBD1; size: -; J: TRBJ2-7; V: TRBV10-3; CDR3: CAITPTGTGGRPSF; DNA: TGTGCCATCACCCCAACCGGGACAGGGGGCCGGCCCTCCTTC
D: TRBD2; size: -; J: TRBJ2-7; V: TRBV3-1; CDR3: CASSRLAGAHEQYF; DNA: TGTGCCAGCAGCCGACTAGCGGGAGCCCACGAGCAGTACTTC
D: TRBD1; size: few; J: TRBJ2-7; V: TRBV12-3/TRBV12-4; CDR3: CASSPRQGAYEQYF; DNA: TGTGCCAGCAGTCCACGACAGGGGGCCTACGAGCAGTACTTC
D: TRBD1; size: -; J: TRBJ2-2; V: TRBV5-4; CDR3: CASSTPGQGEGELFF; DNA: TGTGCCAGCAGCACCCCGGGACAGGGTGAAGGGGAGCTGTTTTTT
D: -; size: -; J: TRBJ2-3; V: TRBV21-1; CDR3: CASRGWGFTDTQYF; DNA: TGTGCCAGCAGAGGATGGGGATTCACAGATACGCAGTATTTT
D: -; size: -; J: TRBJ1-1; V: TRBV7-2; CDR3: CASSLEPGTLYEAFF; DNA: TGTGCCAGCAGCTTAGAGCCCGGGACTCTTTATGAAGCTTTCTTT
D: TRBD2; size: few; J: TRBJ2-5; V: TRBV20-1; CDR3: CSSRLAGGGETQYF; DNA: TGCAGTTCCCGACTAGCGGGAGGTGGAGAGACCCAGTACTTC
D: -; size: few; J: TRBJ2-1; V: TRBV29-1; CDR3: CSVDIRDNEQFF; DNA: TGCAGCGTTGATATCAGGGACAATGAGCAGTTCTTC
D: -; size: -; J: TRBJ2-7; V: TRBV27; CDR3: CASSLLRGIAYEQYF; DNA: TGTGCCAGCAGTTTACTTAGGGGCATTGCCTACGAGCAGTACTTC
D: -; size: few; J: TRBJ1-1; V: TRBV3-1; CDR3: CASSPPEYLATEAFF; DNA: TGTGCCAGCAGCCCCCCCGAGTATCTGGCCACTGAAGCTTTCTTT